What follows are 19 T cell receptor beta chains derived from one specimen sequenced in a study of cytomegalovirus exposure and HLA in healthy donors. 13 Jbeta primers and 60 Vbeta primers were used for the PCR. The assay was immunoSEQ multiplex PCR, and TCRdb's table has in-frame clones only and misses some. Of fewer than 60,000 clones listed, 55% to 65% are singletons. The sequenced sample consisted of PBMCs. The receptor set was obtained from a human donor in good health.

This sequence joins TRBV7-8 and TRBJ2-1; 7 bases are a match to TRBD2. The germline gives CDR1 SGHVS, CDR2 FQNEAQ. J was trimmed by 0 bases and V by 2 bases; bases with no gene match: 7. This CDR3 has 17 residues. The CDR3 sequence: CASSLRAGRASYNEQFF. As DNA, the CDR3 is TGTGCCAGCAGCTTACGGGCGGGGAGGGCCTCCTACAATGAGCAGTTCTTC.

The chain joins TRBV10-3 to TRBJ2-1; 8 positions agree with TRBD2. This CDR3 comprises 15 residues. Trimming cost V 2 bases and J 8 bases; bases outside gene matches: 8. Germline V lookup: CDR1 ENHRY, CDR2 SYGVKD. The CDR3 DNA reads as TGTGCCATCAGTGAGCCCGGGGGGGCCGGGCATGAGCAGTTCTTC. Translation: CAISEPGGAGHEQFF.

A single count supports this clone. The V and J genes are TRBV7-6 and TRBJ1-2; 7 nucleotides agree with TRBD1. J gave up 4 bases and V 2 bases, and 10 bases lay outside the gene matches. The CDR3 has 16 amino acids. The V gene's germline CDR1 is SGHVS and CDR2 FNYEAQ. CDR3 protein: CASSLTDRSTGYGYTF. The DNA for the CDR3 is TGTGCCAGCAGCTTAACGGACAGGTCTACGGGCTATGGCTACACCTTC.

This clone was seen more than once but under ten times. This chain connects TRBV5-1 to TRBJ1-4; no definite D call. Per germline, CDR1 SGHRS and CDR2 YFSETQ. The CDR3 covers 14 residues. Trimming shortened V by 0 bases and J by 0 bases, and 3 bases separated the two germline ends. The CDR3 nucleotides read TGCGCCAGCAGCTTGGCGGCAACTAATGAAAAACTGTTTTTT. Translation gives CASSLAATNEKLFF.

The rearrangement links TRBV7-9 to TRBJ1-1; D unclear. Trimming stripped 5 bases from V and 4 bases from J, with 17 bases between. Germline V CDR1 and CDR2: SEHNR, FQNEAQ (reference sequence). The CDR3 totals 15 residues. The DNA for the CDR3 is TGTGCCAGCAGCGGGTTGAGGCTGTCCGGCACTGAAGCTTTCTTT. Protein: CASSGLRLSGTEAFF.

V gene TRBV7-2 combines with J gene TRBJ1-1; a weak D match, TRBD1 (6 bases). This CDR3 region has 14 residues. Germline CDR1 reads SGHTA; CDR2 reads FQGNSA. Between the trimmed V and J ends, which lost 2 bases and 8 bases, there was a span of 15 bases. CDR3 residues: CASSLTGRICEAFF. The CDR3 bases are TGTGCCAGCAGCTTAACAGGGAGAATTTGCGAAGCTTTCTTT.

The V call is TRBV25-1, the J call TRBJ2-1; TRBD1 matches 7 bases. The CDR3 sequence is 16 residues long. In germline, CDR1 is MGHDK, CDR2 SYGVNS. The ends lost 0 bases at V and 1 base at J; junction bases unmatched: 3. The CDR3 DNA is TGTGCCAGCAGTGAATATACAGGGGATTCCTACAATGAGCAGTTCTTC. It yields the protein CASSEYTGDSYNEQFF.

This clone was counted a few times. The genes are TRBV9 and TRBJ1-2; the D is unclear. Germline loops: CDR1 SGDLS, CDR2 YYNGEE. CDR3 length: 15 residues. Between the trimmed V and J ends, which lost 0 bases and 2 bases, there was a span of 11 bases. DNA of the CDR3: TGTGCCAGCAGCGTAGCAGGCAGCACAAACTATGGCTACACCTTC. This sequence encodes CASSVAGSTNYGYTF. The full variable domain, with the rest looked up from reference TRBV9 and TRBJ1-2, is DSGVTQTPKHLITATGQRVTLRCSPRSGDLSVYWYQQSLDQGLQFLIQYYNGEERAKGNILERFSAQQFPDLHSELNLSSLELGDSALYFCASSVAGSTNYGYTFGSGTRLTVV.

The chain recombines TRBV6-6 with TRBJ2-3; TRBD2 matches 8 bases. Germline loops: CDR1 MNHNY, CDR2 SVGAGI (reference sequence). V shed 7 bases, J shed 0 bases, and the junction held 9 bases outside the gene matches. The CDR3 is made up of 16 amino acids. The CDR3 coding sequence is TGTGCCAGCAACTCCCCGCGGGGGGCTAGCACAGATACGCAGTATTTT. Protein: CASNSPRGASTDTQYF.

CDR3 sequence: CASSSRDRGLLNTEAFF. The CDR3 DNA reads as TGCGCCAGCAGCTCCCGGGACAGGGGGCTTCTGAACACTGAAGCTTTCTTT. The V gene is TRBV5-1, the J gene TRBJ1-1, with TRBD1 matching 12 bases. Germline-derived CDR1 and CDR2 are SGHRS and YFSETQ. CDR3 length equals 17 residues. J gave up 0 bases and V 3 bases, and 6 bases lay outside the gene matches.

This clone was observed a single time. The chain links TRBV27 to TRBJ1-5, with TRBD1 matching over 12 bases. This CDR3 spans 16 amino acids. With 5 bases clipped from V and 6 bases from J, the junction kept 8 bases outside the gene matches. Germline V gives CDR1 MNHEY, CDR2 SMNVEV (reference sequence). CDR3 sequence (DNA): TGTGCCAGCAGTCCAGGGACAGGGGGCCCCGGTCAGCCCCAGCATTTT. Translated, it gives CASSPGTGGPGQPQHF.

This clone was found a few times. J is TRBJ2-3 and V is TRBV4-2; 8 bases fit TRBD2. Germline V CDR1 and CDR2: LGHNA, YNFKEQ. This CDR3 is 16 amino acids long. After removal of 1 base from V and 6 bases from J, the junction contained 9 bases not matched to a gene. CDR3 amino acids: CASSQGFNGGADTQYF. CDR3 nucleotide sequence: TGTGCCAGCAGCCAAGGTTTTAACGGGGGGGCGGATACGCAGTATTTT.

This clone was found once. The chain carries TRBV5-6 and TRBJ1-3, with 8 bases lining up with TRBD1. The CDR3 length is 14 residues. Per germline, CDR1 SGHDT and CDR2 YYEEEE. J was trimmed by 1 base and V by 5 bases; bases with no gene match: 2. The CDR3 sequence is CASSRQGSGNTIYF. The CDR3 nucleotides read TGTGCCAGCAGTCGACAGGGGTCTGGAAACACCATATATTTT.

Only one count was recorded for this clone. CDR3: CASRSAGSRGTQYF. DNA for the CDR3: TGTGCCAGCAGGTCGGCAGGTTCTAGGGGGACCCAGTACTTC. The rearrangement joins TRBV27 to TRBJ2-5, with D perhaps matching TRBD1 (5 bases). The CDR3 is made up of 14 amino acids. Trimming removed 6 bases from V and 7 bases from J, with 18 bases in between. Germline CDR1 and CDR2: MNHEY and SMNVEV (reference sequence).

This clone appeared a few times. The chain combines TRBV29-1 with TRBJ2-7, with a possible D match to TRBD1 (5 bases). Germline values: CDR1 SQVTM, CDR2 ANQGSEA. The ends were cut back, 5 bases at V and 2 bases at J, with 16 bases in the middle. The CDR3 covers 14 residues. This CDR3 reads CSVRTQLSTYEQYF. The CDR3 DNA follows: TGCAGCGTTCGGACACAGTTAAGTACCTACGAGCAGTACTTC.

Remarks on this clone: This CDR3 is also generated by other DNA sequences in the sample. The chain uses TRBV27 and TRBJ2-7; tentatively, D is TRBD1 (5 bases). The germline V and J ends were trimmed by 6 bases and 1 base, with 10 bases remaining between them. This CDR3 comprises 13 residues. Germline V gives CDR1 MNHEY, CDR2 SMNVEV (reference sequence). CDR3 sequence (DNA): TGTGCCAGCAGCCCGACAGAGTCCTACGAGCAGTACTTC. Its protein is CASSPTESYEQYF.

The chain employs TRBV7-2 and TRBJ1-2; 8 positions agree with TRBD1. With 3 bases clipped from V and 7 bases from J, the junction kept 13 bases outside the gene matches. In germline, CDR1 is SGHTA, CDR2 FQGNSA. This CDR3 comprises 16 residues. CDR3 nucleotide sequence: TGTGCCAGCAGCTTCGGCCAGGGGGCCCCGACACGTGGCTACACCTTC. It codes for CASSFGQGAPTRGYTF.

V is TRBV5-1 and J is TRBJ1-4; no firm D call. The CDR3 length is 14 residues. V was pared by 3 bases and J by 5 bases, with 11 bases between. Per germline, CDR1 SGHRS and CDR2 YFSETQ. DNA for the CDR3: TGCGCCAGCAGCTGGGCAGAAGGCAATGAAAAACTGTTTTTT. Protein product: CASSWAEGNEKLFF.

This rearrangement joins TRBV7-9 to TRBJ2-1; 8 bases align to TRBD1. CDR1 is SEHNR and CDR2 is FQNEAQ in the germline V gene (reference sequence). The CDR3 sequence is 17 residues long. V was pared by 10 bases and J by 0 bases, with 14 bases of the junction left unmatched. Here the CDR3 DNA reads TGTGCCACTACGACAGGGGTCTACCTTAGCTCCTACAATGAGCAGTTCTTC. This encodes CATTTGVYLSSYNEQFF.